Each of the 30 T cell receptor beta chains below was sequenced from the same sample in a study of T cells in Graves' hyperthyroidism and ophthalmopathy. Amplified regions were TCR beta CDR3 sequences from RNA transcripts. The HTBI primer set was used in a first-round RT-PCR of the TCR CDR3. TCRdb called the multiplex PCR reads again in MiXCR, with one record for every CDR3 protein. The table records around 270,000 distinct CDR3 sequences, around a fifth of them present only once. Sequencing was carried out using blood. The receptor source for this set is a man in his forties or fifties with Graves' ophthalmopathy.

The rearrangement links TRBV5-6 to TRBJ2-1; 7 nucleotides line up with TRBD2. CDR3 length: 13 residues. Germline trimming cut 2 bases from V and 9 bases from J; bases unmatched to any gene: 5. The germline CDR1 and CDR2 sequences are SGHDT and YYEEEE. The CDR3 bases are TGTGCCAGCAGCTTCGGGACTATTGGTGAGCAGTTCTTC. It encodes CASSFGTIGEQFF.

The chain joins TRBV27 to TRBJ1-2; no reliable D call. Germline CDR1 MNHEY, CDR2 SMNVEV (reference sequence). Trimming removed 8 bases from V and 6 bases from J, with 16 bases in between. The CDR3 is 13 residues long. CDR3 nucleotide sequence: TGTGCCAGCGTACAATTGGATCGGGATGGCTACACCTTC. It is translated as CASVQLDRDGYTF.

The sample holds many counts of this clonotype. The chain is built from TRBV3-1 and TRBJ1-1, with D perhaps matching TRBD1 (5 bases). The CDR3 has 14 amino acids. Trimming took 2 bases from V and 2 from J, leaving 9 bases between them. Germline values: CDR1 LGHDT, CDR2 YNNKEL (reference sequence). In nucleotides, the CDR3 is TGTGCCAGCAGCCAAAGGGGACGTAACACTGAAGCTTTCTTT. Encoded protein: CASSQRGRNTEAFF.

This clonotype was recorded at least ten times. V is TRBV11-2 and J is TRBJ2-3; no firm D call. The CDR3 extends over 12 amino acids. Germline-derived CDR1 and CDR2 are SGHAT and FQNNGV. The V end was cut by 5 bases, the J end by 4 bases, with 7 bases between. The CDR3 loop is CASSLVSDTQYF. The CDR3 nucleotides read TGTGCCAGCAGCCTGGTCTCAGATACGCAGTATTTT.

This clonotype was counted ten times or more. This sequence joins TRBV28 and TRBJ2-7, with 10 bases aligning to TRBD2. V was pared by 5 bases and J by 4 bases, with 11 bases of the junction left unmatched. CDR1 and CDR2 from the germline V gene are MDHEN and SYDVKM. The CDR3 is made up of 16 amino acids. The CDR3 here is CASSPYDLAGDYEQYF. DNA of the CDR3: TGTGCCAGCAGTCCGTATGATCTAGCGGGGGATTACGAGCAGTACTTC.

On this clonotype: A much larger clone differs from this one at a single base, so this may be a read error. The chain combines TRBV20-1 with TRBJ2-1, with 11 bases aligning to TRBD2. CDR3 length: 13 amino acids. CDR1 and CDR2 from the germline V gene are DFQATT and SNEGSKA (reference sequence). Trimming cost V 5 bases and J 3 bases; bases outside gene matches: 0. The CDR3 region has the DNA TGCAGTGCTGGGACTAGCGGCTACAATGAGCAGTTCTTC. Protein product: CSAGTSGYNEQFF.

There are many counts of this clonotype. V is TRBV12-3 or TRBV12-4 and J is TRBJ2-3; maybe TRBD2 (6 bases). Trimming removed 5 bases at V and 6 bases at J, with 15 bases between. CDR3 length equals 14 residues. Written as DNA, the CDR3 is TGTGCCAGCAGTCGGGACTCCCGGGCCGATACGCAGTATTTT. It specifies CASSRDSRADTQYF.

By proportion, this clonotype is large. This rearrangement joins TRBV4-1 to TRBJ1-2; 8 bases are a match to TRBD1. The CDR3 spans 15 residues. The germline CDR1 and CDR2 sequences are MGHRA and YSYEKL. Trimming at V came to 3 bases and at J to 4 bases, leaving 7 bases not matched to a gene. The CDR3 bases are TGCGCCAGCAGCCATACCGGACAGGGCCTCTATGGCTACACCTTC. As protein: CASSHTGQGLYGYTF.

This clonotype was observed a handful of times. CDR3 coding DNA: TGTGCCAGCAGCGCGAGGACAGGGGCTGGAAACACCATATATTTT. This encodes CASSARTGAGNTIYF. The chain joins TRBV5-6 to TRBJ1-3; 9 bases agree with TRBD1. V was clipped by 4 bases and J by 2 bases; unmatched bases: 4. The CDR3 runs 15 residues. The germline V gene encodes CDR1 SGHDT and CDR2 YYEEEE. The entire variable domain, with the rest obtained from reference TRBV5-6 and TRBJ1-3, is as follows: DAGVTQSPTHLIKTRGQQVTLRCSPKSGHDTVSWYQQALGQGPQFIFQYYEEEERQRGNFPDRFSGHQFPNYSSELNVNALLLGDSALYLCASSARTGAGNTIYFGEGSWLTVV.

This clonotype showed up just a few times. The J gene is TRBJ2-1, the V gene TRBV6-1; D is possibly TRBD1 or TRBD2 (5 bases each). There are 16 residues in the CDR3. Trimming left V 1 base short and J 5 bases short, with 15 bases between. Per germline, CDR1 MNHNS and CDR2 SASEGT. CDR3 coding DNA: TGTGCCAGCAGTGAAGTCGAGGGGCAGGGCCACAATGAGCAGTTCTTC. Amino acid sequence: CASSEVEGQGHNEQFF.

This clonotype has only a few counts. The DNA of the CDR3 is TGTGCCAGCAGCCAAATCGGGAGGGAGGGCGAGACCCAGTACTTC. This codes for CASSQIGREGETQYF. This chain links TRBV4-2 with TRBJ2-5, with 8 bases aligning to TRBD2. The CDR3 extends over 15 amino acids. Germline-derived CDR1 and CDR2 are LGHNA and YNFKEQ. The trim removed 2 bases at V and 5 bases at J, leaving 7 bases unmatched.

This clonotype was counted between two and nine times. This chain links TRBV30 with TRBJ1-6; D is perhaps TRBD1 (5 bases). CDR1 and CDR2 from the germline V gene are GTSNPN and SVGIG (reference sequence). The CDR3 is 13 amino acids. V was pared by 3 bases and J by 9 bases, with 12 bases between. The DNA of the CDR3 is TGTGCCTGGAGCAGGGTAGGAGGTTCACCCCTCCACTTT. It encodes CAWSRVGGSPLHF.

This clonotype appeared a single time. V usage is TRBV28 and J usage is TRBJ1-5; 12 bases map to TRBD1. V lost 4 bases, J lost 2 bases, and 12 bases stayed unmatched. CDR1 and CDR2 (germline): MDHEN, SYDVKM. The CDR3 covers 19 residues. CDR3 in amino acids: CASSSTGTGGAGGNQPQHF. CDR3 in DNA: TGTGCCAGCAGTTCTACCGGGACAGGGGGCGCGGGGGGCAATCAGCCCCAGCATTTT.

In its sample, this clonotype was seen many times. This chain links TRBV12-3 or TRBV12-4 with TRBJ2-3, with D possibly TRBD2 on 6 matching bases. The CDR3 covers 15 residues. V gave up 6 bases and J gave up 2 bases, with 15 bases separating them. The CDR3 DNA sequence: TGTGCCAGCAGCCAAAGACGGGGGTCCACAGATACGCAGTATTTT. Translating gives CASSQRRGSTDTQYF.

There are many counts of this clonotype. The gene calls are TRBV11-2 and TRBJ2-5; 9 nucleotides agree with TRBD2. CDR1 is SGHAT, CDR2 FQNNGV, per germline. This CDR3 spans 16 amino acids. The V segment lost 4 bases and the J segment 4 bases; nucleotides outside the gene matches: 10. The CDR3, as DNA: TGTGCCAGCAGCTGGCGGGGCGGGGGGGACGGAGAGACCCAGTACTTC. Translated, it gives CASSWRGGGDGETQYF.

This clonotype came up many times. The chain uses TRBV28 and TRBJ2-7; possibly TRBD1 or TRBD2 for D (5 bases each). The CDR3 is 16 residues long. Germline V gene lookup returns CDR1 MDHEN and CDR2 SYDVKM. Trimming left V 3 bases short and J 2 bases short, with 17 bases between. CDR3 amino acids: CASSLQRGAGTYEQYF. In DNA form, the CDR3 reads TGTGCCAGCAGTTTGCAAAGAGGGGCCGGGACCTACGAGCAGTACTTC.

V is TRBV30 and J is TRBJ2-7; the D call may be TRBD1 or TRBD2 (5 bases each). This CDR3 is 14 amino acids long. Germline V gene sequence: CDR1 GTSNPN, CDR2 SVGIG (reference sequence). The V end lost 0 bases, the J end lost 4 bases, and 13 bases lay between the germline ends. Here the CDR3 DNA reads TGTGCCTGGAGTGTCGGGGCAGGGTGGTACGAGCAGTACTTC. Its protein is CAWSVGAGWYEQYF.

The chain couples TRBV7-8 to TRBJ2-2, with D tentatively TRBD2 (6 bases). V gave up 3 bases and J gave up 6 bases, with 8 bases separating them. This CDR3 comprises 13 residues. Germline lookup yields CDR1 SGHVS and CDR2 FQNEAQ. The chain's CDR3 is CASSLWGAGELFF. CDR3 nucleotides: TGTGCCAGCAGCTTGTGGGGGGCCGGGGAGCTGTTTTTT.

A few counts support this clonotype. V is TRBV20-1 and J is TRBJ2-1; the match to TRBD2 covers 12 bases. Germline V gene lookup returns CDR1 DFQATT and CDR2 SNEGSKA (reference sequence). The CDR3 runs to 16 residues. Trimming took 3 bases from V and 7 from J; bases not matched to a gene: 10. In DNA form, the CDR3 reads TGCAGTGCTAGGGACCCACTAGCGGGAGGTAGGAATGAGCAGTTCTTC. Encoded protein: CSARDPLAGGRNEQFF.

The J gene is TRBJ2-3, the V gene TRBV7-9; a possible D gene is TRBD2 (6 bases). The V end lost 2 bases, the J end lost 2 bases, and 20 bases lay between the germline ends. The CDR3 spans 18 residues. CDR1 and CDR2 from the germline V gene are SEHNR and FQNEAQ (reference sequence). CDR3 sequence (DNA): TGTGCCAGCAGCTTAAGTCCCTTAACGGGAGCGGTCACAGATACGCAGTATTTT. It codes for CASSLSPLTGAVTDTQYF.

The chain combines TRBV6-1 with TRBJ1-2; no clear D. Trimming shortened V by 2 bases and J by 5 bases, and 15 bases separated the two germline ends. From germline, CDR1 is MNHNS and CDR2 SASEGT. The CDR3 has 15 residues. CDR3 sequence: CASSEIKAGKYGYTF. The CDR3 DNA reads TGTGCCAGCAGTGAAATCAAAGCGGGGAAGTATGGCTACACCTTC.

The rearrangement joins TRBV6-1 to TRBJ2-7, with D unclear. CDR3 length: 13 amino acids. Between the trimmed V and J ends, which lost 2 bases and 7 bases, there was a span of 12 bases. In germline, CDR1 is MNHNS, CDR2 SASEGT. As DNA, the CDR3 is TGTGCCAGCAGTGAAAAGCGAGGATGGGAGCAGTACTTC. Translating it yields CASSEKRGWEQYF.

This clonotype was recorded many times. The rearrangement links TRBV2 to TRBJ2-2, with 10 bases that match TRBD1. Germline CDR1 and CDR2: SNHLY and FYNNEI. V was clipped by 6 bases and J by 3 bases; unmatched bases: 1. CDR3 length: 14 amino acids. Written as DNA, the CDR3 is TGTGCCAGCAGAGGACAGGGGGACACCGGGGAGCTGTTTTTT. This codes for CASRGQGDTGELFF.

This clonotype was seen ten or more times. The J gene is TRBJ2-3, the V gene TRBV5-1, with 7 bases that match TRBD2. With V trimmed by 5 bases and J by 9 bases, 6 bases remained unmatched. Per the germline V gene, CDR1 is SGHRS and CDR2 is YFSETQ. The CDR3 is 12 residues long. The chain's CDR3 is CASRPSGNTQYF. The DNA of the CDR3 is TGCGCCAGCAGGCCGAGCGGGAACACGCAGTATTTT.

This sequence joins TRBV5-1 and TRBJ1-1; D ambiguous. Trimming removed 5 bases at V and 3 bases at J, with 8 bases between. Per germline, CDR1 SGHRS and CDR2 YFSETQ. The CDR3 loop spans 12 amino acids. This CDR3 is CASSVSDTEAFF. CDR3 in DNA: TGCGCCAGCAGTGTAAGTGACACTGAAGCTTTCTTT.

The DNA for the CDR3 is TGTGCCAGCAGTAGAATTCTCTACGAGCAGTACTTC. It is translated as CASSRILYEQYF. The chain links TRBV28 to TRBJ2-7; unclear D gene. V lost 5 bases to trimming and J lost 3 bases, with 8 bases between them. The CDR3 totals 12 residues. CDR1 and CDR2 (germline): MDHEN, SYDVKM.

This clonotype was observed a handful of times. The CDR3 DNA is TGTGCCAGCAGCCCCCACTCCTCTGGGCGAGCTCCCTACGAGCAGTACTTC. Amino acid sequence: CASSPHSSGRAPYEQYF. This chain uses TRBV9 with TRBJ2-7, with unresolved D. V was shortened by 4 bases and J by 2 bases, with 22 bases between the two germline ends. There are 17 residues in the CDR3. CDR1 and CDR2 from the germline V gene are SGDLS and YYNGEE.

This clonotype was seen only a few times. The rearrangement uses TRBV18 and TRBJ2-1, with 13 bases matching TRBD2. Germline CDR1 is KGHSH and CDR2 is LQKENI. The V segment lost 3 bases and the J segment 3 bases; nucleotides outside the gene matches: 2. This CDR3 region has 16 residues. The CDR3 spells CASSPGLAGIYNEQFF. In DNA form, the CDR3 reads TGTGCCAGCTCACCGGGACTAGCGGGAATCTACAATGAGCAGTTCTTC.

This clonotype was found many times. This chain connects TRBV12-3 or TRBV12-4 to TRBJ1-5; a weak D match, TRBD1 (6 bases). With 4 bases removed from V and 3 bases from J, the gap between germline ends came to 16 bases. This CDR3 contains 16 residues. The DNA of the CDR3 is TGTGCCAGCAGTTCAAACTGGGGACACATCAATCAGCCCCAGCATTTT. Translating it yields CASSSNWGHINQPQHF.

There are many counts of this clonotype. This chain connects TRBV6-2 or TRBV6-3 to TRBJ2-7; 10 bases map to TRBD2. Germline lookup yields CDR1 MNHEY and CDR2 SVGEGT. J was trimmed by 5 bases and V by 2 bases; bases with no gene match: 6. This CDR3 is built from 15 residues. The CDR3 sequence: CASSYGSGRAHEQYF. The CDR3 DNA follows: TGTGCCAGCAGTTACGGAAGCGGGAGGGCCCACGAGCAGTACTTC.